These 11 T cell receptor beta chains were sequenced from one sample in a study of read filtering for tumor transcriptome and immune sequencing. Molecular barcoded adaptors covering alpha/delta and beta/gamma chains were used on about 390 ng RNA. MiXCR was run by TCRdb on the reads, yielding one entry per CDR3 protein. The sample carries about 54,000 distinct CDR3 sequences, about 12% recorded once. Sequencing was carried out using a population of CD138-negative cells sorted from bone marrow. The source of these receptors is a donor aged 40 or older with multiple myeloma.

In its sample, this clonotype was seen many times. The gene calls are TRBV11-2 and TRBJ2-5; TRBD1 aligns across 7 bases. Trimming at V came to 0 bases and at J to 4 bases, leaving 5 bases not matched to a gene. CDR1 and CDR2 from the germline V gene are SGHAT and FQNNGV. This CDR3 spans 15 amino acids. CDR3 residues: CASSLEGRGRETQYF. The CDR3 DNA reads as TGTGCCAGCAGCTTAGAGGGCAGGGGGAGAGAGACCCAGTACTTC.

The table lists this clonotype with many counts. The V call is TRBV20-1, the J call TRBJ2-7; D is possibly TRBD2 (5 bases). V was pared by 5 bases and J by 3 bases, with 14 bases between. CDR3 length: 13 amino acids. Germline V lookup: CDR1 DFQATT, CDR2 SNEGSKA (reference sequence). The CDR3 nucleotides read TGCAGTGCTTGGGAGTCGGAACTCTACGAGCAGTACTTC. Encoded protein: CSAWESELYEQYF.

This clonotype was seen a handful of times. The chain has TRBV7-3 and TRBJ2-1, with D possibly TRBD2 on 6 matching bases. This CDR3 is built from 15 residues. Per the germline V gene, CDR1 is SGHTA and CDR2 is FQGTGA. The V end was cut by 11 bases, the J end by 4 bases, with 21 bases between. DNA of the CDR3: TGTGCCTGTAGCTCAATCGCGGGACCTTACAATGAGCAGTTCTTC. This translates into CACSSIAGPYNEQFF. The full variable domain, its missing parts supplied by reference TRBV7-3 and TRBJ2-1, is GAGVSQTPSNKVTEKGKYVELRCDPISGHTALYWYRQSLGQGPEFLIYFQGTGAADDSGLPNDRFFAVRPEGSVSTLKIQRTERGDSAVYLCACSSIAGPYNEQFFGPGTRLTVL.

This clonotype was seen repeatedly, ten times or more. V usage is TRBV4-1 and J usage is TRBJ2-1; D not certain. Germline values: CDR1 MGHRA, CDR2 YSYEKL. This CDR3 has 15 residues. The germline V and J ends were trimmed by 0 bases and 0 bases, with 6 bases remaining between them. The CDR3 region is CASSQDGTSYNEQFF. Written as DNA, the CDR3 is TGCGCCAGCAGCCAAGATGGAACCTCCTACAATGAGCAGTTCTTC.

This clonotype was detected many times. The rearrangement joins TRBV19 to TRBJ2-4; 8 bases are a match to TRBD2. CDR1 LNHDA and CDR2 SQIVND come from the germline V gene (reference sequence). The CDR3 has 13 residues. With 4 bases clipped from V and 7 bases from J, the junction kept 3 bases outside the gene matches. The CDR3 reads CASSSRLANIQYF. DNA for the CDR3: TGTGCCAGTAGTAGTCGACTAGCGAACATTCAGTACTTC. Full variable domain (rest looked up from reference TRBV19 and TRBJ2-4): DGGITQSPKYLFRKEGQNVTLSCEQNLNHDAMYWYRQDPGQGLRLIYYSQIVNDFQKGDIAEGYSVSREKKESFPLTVTSAQKNPTAFYLCASSSRLANIQYFGAGTRLSVL.

This clonotype was counted at least ten times. The chain links TRBV29-1 to TRBJ1-2; unclear D gene. Germline values: CDR1 SQVTM, CDR2 ANQGSEA. The CDR3 length is 10 residues. Trimming took 3 bases from V and 8 from J, leaving 7 bases between them. CDR3 region: CSVDSHGYTF. CDR3 bases: TGCAGCGTTGATTCCCACGGCTACACCTTC.

This clonotype was seen ten or more times. CDR3 region: CASSTTRGTEAFF. The CDR3 coding sequence is TGTGCCAGCAGTACGACCCGGGGCACTGAAGCTTTCTTT. The gene calls are TRBV7-8 and TRBJ1-1; D not resolved. Germline loops: CDR1 SGHVS, CDR2 FQNEAQ. The CDR3 is 13 amino acids. V lost 6 bases and J 4 bases, leaving 12 bases between the germline ends.

With regard to this clonotype: A much larger clone differs by one base, so this may be a read error. CDR3 sequence: CASPQQGSEQYF. DNA for the CDR3: TGTGCCAGCCCACAACAGGGTTCGGAGCAGTACTTC. The chain uses TRBV18 and TRBJ2-7; maybe TRBD1 (6 bases). The V end lost 8 bases, the J end lost 7 bases, and 15 bases lay between the germline ends. The germline V gene has CDR1 KGHSH and CDR2 LQKENI. CDR3 length: 12 amino acids.

This clonotype has a count of ten or more. This chain connects TRBV20-1 to TRBJ2-7; TRBD2 matches at 8 bases. CDR1 and CDR2 from the germline V gene are DFQATT and SNEGSKA (reference sequence). The V and J ends lost 1 base and 0 bases, in that order; junction bases with no gene match: 11. The CDR3 spans 17 residues. The CDR3 DNA sequence: TGCAGTGCTAGAGTTAGGGGGGCGGGGGGCCACTCCTACGAGCAGTACTTC. It encodes CSARVRGAGGHSYEQYF.

This clonotype was seen at least ten times. This sequence joins TRBV5-1 and TRBJ2-7, with D unclear. V gave up 0 bases and J gave up 6 bases, with 13 bases separating them. Germline V gives CDR1 SGHRS, CDR2 YFSETQ. The CDR3 has 14 residues. The CDR3 loop reads CASSLGQLSSEQYF. In DNA form, the CDR3 reads TGCGCCAGCAGCTTGGGGCAGTTGTCGTCCGAGCAGTACTTC.

This clonotype has at least ten counts. The chain uses TRBV3-1 and TRBJ2-3; TRBD1 matches 7 bases. The CDR3 consists of 14 residues. Germline CDR1 LGHDT, CDR2 YNNKEL (reference sequence). J gave up 1 base and V 4 bases, and 2 bases lay outside the gene matches. This CDR3 is CASSRGQGTDTQYF. CDR3 in DNA: TGTGCCAGCAGCCGAGGACAGGGCACAGATACGCAGTATTTT.